The rows below give T cell receptor beta chains drawn from one sample of a study of cytomegalovirus exposure and HLA in healthy donors. This table comes from immunoSEQ multiplex PCR, and its TCRdb copy is limited to in-frame clones, with some not included. The repertoire consists of 200,000 to 250,000 clones, with just over 75% occurring once and the leading ten covering approximately 0.6%. Specimen: PBMCs. These receptors were obtained from a man between 18 and 35 years old in good health and CMV-seronegative. Both conserved end residues are part of each CDR3. Clone size appears in some rows only: once, few, many, or a class for an expanded clone.

>NA|NA|TRBV5-1
CASSLVRDSYEQYF
>NA|TRBJ2-7|TRBV6-1
CASSEILSGGFDEQYF
>NA|TRBJ1-2|TRBV4-1
CASSQEQGIYGYTF
>NA|TRBJ2-5|TRBV6-1
CASRGQGGLVGTQYF
>once|TRBJ2-1|TRBV7-2
CASSPNRGSGSHEQFF
>NA|TRBJ2-7|TRBV6-1
CASSEVGGGYEQYF
>NA|TRBJ2-7|TRBV7-3
CASSWTSGSSYEQYF
>NA|TRBJ2-5|TRBV29-1
CSVDALGQEGSGQYF
>NA|TRBJ1-6|TRBV6-1
CASSEGAGAYNSPLHF
>NA|TRBJ2-3|TRBV9
CASSGGTSETDTQYF
>NA|TRBJ2-1|TRBV4-2
CASSPASKLGHEQFF
>NA|TRBJ2-1|TRBV2
CASSVRTDGSYNEQFF
>NA|TRBJ1-1|TRBV2
CASSANPGVEAFF
>NA|TRBJ2-3|TRBV25-1
CASSRSRESTDTQYF
>NA|TRBJ2-7|TRBV6-1
CASSEYYEQYF
>NA|TRBJ2-3|TRBV11-1
CASSPPQRVGTDTQYF
>few|TRBJ2-5|TRBV19
CASSIGREWETQYF
>NA|TRBJ2-5|TRBV27
CASSLVPGNKETQYF
>NA|TRBJ1-2|TRBV28
CASTSIGTGSDGYTF
>few|TRBJ1-3|TRBV6-5
CASSPNRGSGNTIYF
>once|TRBJ1-1|TRBV5-4
CASSSQEGTEAFF
>once|TRBJ2-1|TRBV7-9
CSSSLGLYNEQFF
>NA|TRBJ2-1|TRBV9
CASSPWTSGRNEQFF
>NA|NA|TRBV7-9
CASSISGRAGEQYF
>NA|TRBJ2-1|TRBV7-6
CASSPRLAPYNEQFF
>NA|TRBJ2-3|TRBV2
CASSESSGRKAQYF